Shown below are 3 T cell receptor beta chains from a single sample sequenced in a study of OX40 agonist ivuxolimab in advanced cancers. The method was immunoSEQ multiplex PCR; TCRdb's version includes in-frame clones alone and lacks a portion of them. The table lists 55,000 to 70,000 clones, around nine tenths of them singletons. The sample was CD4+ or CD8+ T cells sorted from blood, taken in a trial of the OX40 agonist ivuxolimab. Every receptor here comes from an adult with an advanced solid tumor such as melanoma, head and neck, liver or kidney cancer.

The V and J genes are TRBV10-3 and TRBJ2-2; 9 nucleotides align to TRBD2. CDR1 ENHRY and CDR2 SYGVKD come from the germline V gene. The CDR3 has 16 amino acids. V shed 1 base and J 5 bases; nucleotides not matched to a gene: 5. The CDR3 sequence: CAISEWVAGATGELFF. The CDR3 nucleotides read TGTGCCATCAGTGAGTGGGTAGCGGGAGCTACCGGGGAGCTGTTTTTT.

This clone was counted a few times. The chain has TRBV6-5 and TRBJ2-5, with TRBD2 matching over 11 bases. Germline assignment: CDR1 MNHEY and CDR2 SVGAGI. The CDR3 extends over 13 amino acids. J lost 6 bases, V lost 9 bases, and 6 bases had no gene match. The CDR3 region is CASSTSGVKTQYF. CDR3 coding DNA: TGTGCCAGTTCGACTAGCGGGGTTAAGACCCAGTACTTC.

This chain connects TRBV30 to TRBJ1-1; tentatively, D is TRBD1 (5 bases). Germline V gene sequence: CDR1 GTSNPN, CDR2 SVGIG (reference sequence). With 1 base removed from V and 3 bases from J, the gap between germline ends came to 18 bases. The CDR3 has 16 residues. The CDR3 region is CAWSGQGVRSDTEAFF. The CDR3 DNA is TGTGCCTGGAGTGGCCAGGGTGTCAGGTCCGACACTGAAGCTTTCTTT.